Presented here are 22 T cell receptor beta chains from one specimen sequenced in a study of blood T cells in healthy people across ages. Combining a sample-barcoded 5' primer with a J-beta primer mix, a second PCR ran for 7 to 11 cycles. TCRdb reanalysed the 5' RACE reads using MiXCR and keeps one entry per CDR3 protein. The repertoire holds roughly 1,700,000 distinct CDR3 sequences, with roughly 30% as singletons. Material: blood. The receptor set was obtained from a woman aged 25 to 39 in good health.

This clonotype was seen repeatedly, ten times or more. The chain joins TRBV7-9 to TRBJ2-5; D gene ambiguous. The germline V gene has CDR1 SEHNR and CDR2 FQNEAQ (reference sequence). With 2 bases removed from V and 0 bases from J, the gap between germline ends came to 7 bases. The CDR3 runs 14 residues. DNA for the CDR3: TGTGCCAGCAGCTTACAGGTTTACCAAGAGACCCAGTACTTC. Its translation: CASSLQVYQETQYF.

This clonotype was seen only a few times. Germline and junction disagree at one end, which may indicate a read error. This chain connects TRBV7-2 to TRBJ2-1, with TRBD2 identical over 10 bases. From germline, CDR1 is SGHTA and CDR2 FQGNSA. This CDR3 spans 13 amino acids. The CDR3 nucleotides are TGTGCCAGTAGCTCACTAGCGGGAAGTGAGCAGTTCTTC. Translated: CASSSLAGSEQFF.

Only a few counts were recorded for this clonotype. A much larger clone lies one base from this, so it may be a read error. This rearrangement joins TRBV29-1 to TRBJ2-1, with 9 bases that match TRBD1. Trimming at V came to 6 bases and at J to 2 bases, leaving 8 bases not matched to a gene. Germline CDR1 SQVTM, CDR2 ANQGSEA. This CDR3 has 15 amino acids. CDR3 protein: CSVFAGTGTYNEQFF. DNA of the CDR3: TGCAGCGTATTCGCCGGGACAGGGACCTACAATGAGCAGTTCTTC.

The gene calls are TRBV9 and TRBJ2-3, with TRBD2 matching over 9 bases. The CDR3 loop spans 13 amino acids. V was pared by 2 bases and J by 5 bases, with 0 bases of the junction left unmatched. Germline assignment: CDR1 SGDLS and CDR2 YYNGEE. This CDR3 is CASSVTSGDTQYF. CDR3 DNA: TGTGCCAGCAGCGTGACTAGCGGAGATACGCAGTATTTT.

This clonotype was counted between two and nine times. V is TRBV20-1 and J is TRBJ1-2; perhaps TRBD1 as D (6 bases). Germline V gene sequence: CDR1 DFQATT, CDR2 SNEGSKA (reference sequence). The germline V and J ends were trimmed by 3 bases and 5 bases, with 19 bases remaining between them. The CDR3 has 15 residues. The CDR3 protein is CSASGGGGLSYGYTF. In DNA, the CDR3 is TGCAGTGCTAGCGGGGGGGGCGGTTTAAGTTATGGCTACACCTTC.

J is TRBJ2-5 and V is TRBV11-2, with D possibly TRBD2 on 5 matching bases. Germline loops: CDR1 SGHAT, CDR2 FQNNGV. The V and J ends lost 5 bases and 5 bases respectively, with 18 bases between them. The CDR3 contains 15 residues. This chain's CDR3 is CASSQEGVTGETQYF. CDR3 DNA: TGTGCCAGCAGCCAAGAGGGCGTGACTGGGGAGACCCAGTACTTC.

The V gene is TRBV6-6, the J gene TRBJ2-3; 8 positions agree with TRBD2. Germline CDR1 MNHNY, CDR2 SVGAGI (reference sequence). CDR3 length: 15 amino acids. The junction had 7 bases not matched to a gene; V was cut back by 7 bases and J by 1 base. The DNA of the CDR3 is TGTGCCAGCACCGAAGCGGGAGTTGGCACAGATACGCAGTATTTT. It is translated as CASTEAGVGTDTQYF.

The table lists this clonotype with many counts. The chain uses TRBV20-1 and TRBJ2-7; TRBD2 might be the D (5 bases). CDR1 is DFQATT and CDR2 is SNEGSKA in the germline V gene (reference sequence). The CDR3 spans 12 residues. The germline V and J ends were trimmed by 7 bases and 3 bases, with 13 bases remaining between them. CDR3 region: CSVTPLDYEQYF. Written as DNA, the CDR3 is TGCAGTGTTACCCCACTAGACTACGAGCAGTACTTC.

This rearrangement joins TRBV6-2 or TRBV6-3 to TRBJ2-1; 8 bases align to TRBD2. The V and J ends lost 6 bases and 8 bases, in that order; junction bases with no gene match: 6. Germline assignment: CDR1 MNHEY and CDR2 SVGEGT. The CDR3 spans 13 residues. The CDR3 protein is CASSRLANYEQFF. The CDR3 DNA reads TGTGCCAGCAGCAGACTAGCGAACTATGAGCAGTTCTTC.

The chain is built from TRBV7-2 and TRBJ2-3; 8 nucleotides agree with TRBD2. Germline trimming cut 6 bases from V and 6 bases from J; bases unmatched to any gene: 11. This CDR3 has 15 amino acids. From germline, CDR1 is SGHTA and CDR2 FQGNSA. DNA for the CDR3: TGTGCCAGCAGGCGCCCGGGACTAGGTGGGGATACGCAGTATTTT. Translating it yields CASRRPGLGGDTQYF.

There are many counts of this clonotype. The chain uses TRBV6-2 or TRBV6-3 and TRBJ2-7; 8 positions match TRBD1. The CDR3 runs 15 residues. The J segment lost 2 bases and the V segment lost 7 bases, leaving 10 bases of the junction unmatched. Per the germline V gene, CDR1 is MNHEY and CDR2 is SVGEGT. CDR3 bases: TGTGCCAGCACCCTTGTCGACAGGGGCACCTACGAGCAGTACTTC. This sequence encodes CASTLVDRGTYEQYF.

The CDR3: CSANGQQETQYF. The CDR3 nucleotides are TGCAGTGCTAACGGACAGCAAGAGACCCAGTACTTC. The chain links TRBV20-1 to TRBJ2-5, with D perhaps matching TRBD1 (6 bases). The CDR3 runs 12 residues. Trimming cost V 4 bases and J 2 bases, with 8 bases left between them. Germline V gives CDR1 DFQATT, CDR2 SNEGSKA (reference sequence).

The chain employs TRBV6-6 and TRBJ2-7; the match to TRBD1 covers 7 bases. The V gene's germline CDR1 is MNHNY and CDR2 SVGAGI (reference sequence). The CDR3 is made up of 16 amino acids. V dropped 0 bases and J dropped 3; count of bases not matched to a gene: 8. CDR3 in amino acids: CASSYSAPDRHYEQYF. The CDR3 nucleotides read TGTGCCAGCAGTTACTCCGCCCCGGACAGGCACTACGAGCAGTACTTC.

The chain is built from TRBV7-2 and TRBJ2-5, with D hard to call. The CDR3 length is 14 residues. CDR1 is SGHTA, CDR2 FQGNSA, per germline. Trimming took 2 bases from V and 5 from J, leaving 12 bases between them. The CDR3 loop reads CASSLSRARETQYF. The CDR3 DNA follows: TGTGCCAGCAGCTTATCTAGGGCCCGTGAGACCCAGTACTTC.

This clonotype came up a few times. This rearrangement joins TRBV5-1 to TRBJ2-5; D is unresolved. V gave up 5 bases and J gave up 3 bases, with 17 bases separating them. Germline CDR1 SGHRS, CDR2 YFSETQ. The CDR3 is 15 residues long. Here the CDR3 reads CASSFRMDLKETQYF. The CDR3 DNA is TGCGCCAGCAGTTTCCGGATGGACCTAAAAGAGACCCAGTACTTC. The entire variable domain, with the rest obtained from reference TRBV5-1 and TRBJ2-5, is as follows: KAGVTQTPRYLIKTRGQQVTLSCSPISGHRSVSWYQQTPGQGLQFLFEYFSETQRNKGNFPGRFSGRQFSNSRSEMNVSTLELGDSALYLCASSFRMDLKETQYFGPGTRLLVL.

This chain links TRBV7-2 with TRBJ2-1; D may be TRBD2 (6 bases). The CDR3 length is 17 residues. Germline loops: CDR1 SGHTA, CDR2 FQGNSA. V was trimmed by 1 base and J by 3 bases, leaving 16 bases between them. In DNA, the CDR3 is TGTGCCAGCAGCTTAGAAGGCGCTAGCGTAGTCTACAATGAGCAGTTCTTC. Its protein product is CASSLEGASVVYNEQFF.

The rearrangement uses TRBV28 and TRBJ2-7; 11 nucleotides agree with TRBD2. From germline, CDR1 is MDHEN and CDR2 SYDVKM. This CDR3 contains 13 residues. The V gene end was trimmed by 6 bases and the J gene end by 6 bases; junction bases not matched to a gene: 4. The CDR3 DNA reads as TGTGCCAGCAGGGTAGCGGGGGGGCCCGAGCAGTACTTC. Protein sequence: CASRVAGGPEQYF.

This rearrangement joins TRBV5-4 to TRBJ1-2, with D unresolved. Trimming removed 3 bases at V and 8 bases at J, with 17 bases between. The germline gives CDR1 SGHNT, CDR2 YYREEE (reference sequence). CDR3 size: 14 residues. The CDR3 DNA follows: TGTGCCAGCAGCTCGCAGTGGTTTAAGGGAGGCTACACCTTC. This gives the protein CASSSQWFKGGYTF. Together with reference TRBV5-4 and TRBJ1-2, the CDR3 gives the full variable domain: ETGVTQSPTHLIKTRGQQVTLRCSSQSGHNTVSWYQQALGQGPQFIFQYYREEENGRGNFPPRFSGLQFPNYSSELNVNALELDDSALYLCASSSQWFKGGYTFGSGTRLTVV.

Details on this clonotype: A read error may explain this, as a much larger clone is one base away. The rearrangement uses TRBV10-2 and TRBJ2-3; D might be TRBD1 (6 bases). CDR1 WSHSY and CDR2 SAAADI come from the germline V gene. This CDR3 is 13 amino acids long. The DNA for the CDR3 is TGCGTCAGCTCTGACAGGCCAAGGGGTACGCAGTATTTT. Translating it yields CVSSDRPRGTQYF.

The rearrangement joins TRBV11-2 to TRBJ2-1, with TRBD2 matching over 12 bases. V shed 0 bases, J shed 9 bases, and the junction held 6 bases outside the gene matches. This CDR3 has 16 residues. Looked up from germline, CDR1 is SGHAT and CDR2 is FQNNGV. CDR3 amino acids: CASSLDASGGVGEQFF. For the CDR3, the DNA is TGTGCCAGCAGCTTAGACGCTAGCGGGGGGGTGGGTGAGCAGTTCTTC.

This clonotype was seen only a few times. The gene calls are TRBV6-5 and TRBJ2-7; 9 positions match TRBD2. Germline lookup yields CDR1 MNHEY and CDR2 SVGAGI. Trimming at V came to 5 bases and at J to 10 bases, leaving 12 bases not matched to a gene. The CDR3 sequence is 14 residues long. CDR3 sequence (DNA): TGTGCCAGCAGTCGTGGGACTAGCATCATCCCCCAGTACTTC. It is translated as CASSRGTSIIPQYF.

Ten or more counts support this clonotype. The genes are TRBV9 and TRBJ2-5; D gene uncertain. CDR1 is SGDLS, CDR2 YYNGEE, per germline. Trimming removed 0 bases at V and 3 bases at J, with 9 bases between. The CDR3 has 14 residues. As DNA, the CDR3 is TGTGCCAGCAGCGTAGTGGGAAGCGAAGAGACCCAGTACTTC. Protein: CASSVVGSEETQYF.